Listed below are T cell receptor beta chains from one sample, sequenced in a study of vaccination and CD4 T cells after COVID-19. MiXCR, applied by TCRdb to the PCR reads, yields one record per CDR3 protein. The repertoire holds more than 9,000 distinct CDR3 sequences, less than 40% seen once, with around 24% in the top ten. These receptors lack a known antigen. Sequenced input: cultured CD4+ T cells from blood. Receptor source: a human donor with COVID-19. Each CDR3 is given with its conserved first and last residue. The order of the fields is D gene, CDR3 length, V gene, J gene, clone size, CDR3 DNA, CDR3 protein. The D gene is left open where the match is weak. The listing skips clone size in some rows; elsewhere it reads once, few, many or a size class.

NA,14,TRBV19,TRBJ1-5,few,TGTGCCAGTAGTCTTGGGCCGGGCAATCAGCCCCAGCATTTT,CASSLGPGNQPQHF
TRBD1,17,TRBV6-1,TRBJ2-7,NA,TGTGCCAGCGGACCTGCCGGGACAGGGGGCGTTCGGTACGAGCAGTACTTC,CASGPAGTGGVRYEQYF
NA,12,TRBV27,TRBJ2-1,NA,TGTGCCAGCAGTTTCTGGGGAAATGAGCAGTTCTTC,CASSFWGNEQFF
TRBD1,14,TRBV10-3,TRBJ1-3,NA,TGTGCCATCCGGGGACAGGGGGCCTCGGACACCATATATTTT,CAIRGQGASDTIYF
TRBD1,17,TRBV15,TRBJ1-4,few,TGTGCCACCAGCACCCGACAGGGGCTAGGTACGGATGAAAAACTGTTTTTT,CATSTRQGLGTDEKLFF
NA,14,TRBV20-1,TRBJ1-6,NA,TGCAGTGCTAGAGAAGTACAGGGATTTTCACCCCTCCACTTT,CSAREVQGFSPLHF
NA,15,TRBV6-5,TRBJ1-4,NA,TGTGCCAGCAGTTACCAGGGGCATTCTAATGAAAAACTGTTTTTT,CASSYQGHSNEKLFF
NA,16,TRBV7-2,TRBJ1-5,few,TGTGCCAGCAGCTTAAATACAGGGACTAGCAATCAGCCCCAGCATTTT,CASSLNTGTSNQPQHF
NA,17,TRBV24-1,TRBJ1-3,NA,TGTGCCACCAGTGACCATCCGCGGCCGGCGGGTGGAAACACCATATATTTT,CATSDHPRPAGGNTIYF
TRBD2,13,TRBV10-3,TRBJ2-5,NA,TGTGCCATCAGAGGGACTAGCGCGGAGACCCAGTACTTC,CAIRGTSAETQYF
NA,15,TRBV7-9,TRBJ1-3,NA,TGTGCCAGCAGCTTAGTAGGTACGGCTGGAAACACCATATATTTT,CASSLVGTAGNTIYF
NA,15,TRBV7-2,TRBJ1-1,once,TGTGCCAGCAGCTTAGAGGGTGCCGCCAACACTGAAGCTTTCTTT,CASSLEGAANTEAFF
NA,16,TRBV28,TRBJ2-7,NA,TGTGCCAGCAGTTTCGGAGGGGGCAGTTGGGTCGGCGAGCAGTACTTC,CASSFGGGSWVGEQYF
TRBD1,15,TRBV6-2/TRBV6-3,TRBJ2-1,few,TGTGCCAGCAGAGGGGGGGGACAGGGGGTCAATGAGCAGTTCTTC,CASRGGGQGVNEQFF
TRBD1,12,TRBV20-1,TRBJ2-7,NA,TGCAGTATCCAACAGGGGTCCTACGAGCAGTACTTC,CSIQQGSYEQYF
TRBD1,15,TRBV4-1,TRBJ1-6,NA,TGCGCCAGCAGCCGCGGGGACAGGGGGAATTCACCCCTCCACTTT,CASSRGDRGNSPLHF
NA,11,TRBV20-1,TRBJ2-7,few,TGCAGTGTCAACGGGGCAGTATGGCAGTACTTC,CSVNGAVWQYF
TRBD1,16,TRBV12-3/TRBV12-4,TRBJ1-1,NA,TGTGCCAGCAGTCTTCAGACAGGGGATTTGAGCACTGAAGCTTTCTTT,CASSLQTGDLSTEAFF
NA,14,TRBV9,TRBJ2-3,NA,TGTGCCAGCACGCCCGGGGACCGCACAGATACGCAGTATTTT,CASTPGDRTDTQYF
NA,14,TRBV6-1,TRBJ2-7,few,TGTGCCAGCAGCACCCCGGACGGCCACTACGAGCAGTACTTC,CASSTPDGHYEQYF
NA,12,TRBV6-2/TRBV6-3,TRBJ1-2,NA,TGTGCCAGCAGCCCGGACACCTATGGCTACACCTTC,CASSPDTYGYTF
NA,15,TRBV19,TRBJ2-5,NA,TGTGCCAGTAGTACCCTCGCCGGGTTAGCAGAGACCCAGTACTTC,CASSTLAGLAETQYF
NA,15,TRBV11-2,TRBJ2-7,NA,TGTGCCAGCAGACGCATGGGGGGAACCCTCTACGAGCAGTACTTC,CASRRMGGTLYEQYF
NA,14,TRBV11-3,TRBJ2-3,few,TGTGCCAGCAGCCCGACAGGAGGCACAGATACGCAGTATTTT,CASSPTGGTDTQYF
NA,15,TRBV20-1,TRBJ1-1,NA,TGCAGTGCTAGAGATCGGCGGAGCAGCAACACTGAAGCTTTCTTT,CSARDRRSSNTEAFF
NA,14,TRBV2,TRBJ1-2,few,TGTGCCAGCAGTGAAGGGACAGCTAACTATGGCTACACCTTC,CASSEGTANYGYTF
NA,14,TRBV6-5,TRBJ1-5,few,TGTGCCAGCAGTTACGGGGTTAGCAATCAGCCCCAGCATTTT,CASSYGVSNQPQHF
NA,13,TRBV28,TRBJ2-7,NA,TGTGCCAGCAGTTTAAGTCCCTCCTACGAGCAGTACTTC,CASSLSPSYEQYF
NA,13,TRBV5-4,TRBJ2-5,NA,TGTGCCAGCAGCTTAGGTAGCGGAGAGACCCAGTACTTC,CASSLGSGETQYF
NA,18,TRBV11-1,TRBJ2-4,NA,TGCGCCAGCAGCCAGGGACTGTCCGGACAGGCCAACAAAAACATTCAGTACTTC,CASSQGLSGQANKNIQYF
NA,13,TRBV2,TRBJ1-2,few,TGTGCCAGCAGCTCGTACGGCCTAAGGGGCTACACCTTC,CASSSYGLRGYTF
NA,12,TRBV20-1,TRBJ1-6,NA,TGCAGTGCTAGTCAGGGGAATTCACCCCTCCACTTT,CSASQGNSPLHF
TRBD1,15,TRBV11-3,TRBJ2-5,few,TGTGCCAGCAGCTTGGGGACAGTAAATCAAGAGACCCAGTACTTC,CASSLGTVNQETQYF
TRBD2,14,TRBV25-1,TRBJ2-5,NA,TGTGCCACCCGGACTAGCGGGGGGGGAGAGACCCAGTACTTC,CATRTSGGGETQYF
NA,16,TRBV28,TRBJ1-3,few,TGTGCCAGCAGTTCCTCCGGGACGCACTCTGGAAACACCATATATTTT,CASSSSGTHSGNTIYF